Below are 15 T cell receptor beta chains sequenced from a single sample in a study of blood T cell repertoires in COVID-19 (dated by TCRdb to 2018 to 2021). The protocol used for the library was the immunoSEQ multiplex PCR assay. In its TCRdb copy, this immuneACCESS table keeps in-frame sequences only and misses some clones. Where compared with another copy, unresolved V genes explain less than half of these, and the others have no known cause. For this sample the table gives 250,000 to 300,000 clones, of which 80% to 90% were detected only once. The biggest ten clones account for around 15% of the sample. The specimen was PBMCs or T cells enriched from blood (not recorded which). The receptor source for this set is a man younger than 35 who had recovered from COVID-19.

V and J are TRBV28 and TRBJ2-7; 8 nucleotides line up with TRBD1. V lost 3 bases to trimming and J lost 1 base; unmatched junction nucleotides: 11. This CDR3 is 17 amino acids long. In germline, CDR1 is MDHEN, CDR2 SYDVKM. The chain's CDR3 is CASSFDSRGTGSYEQYF. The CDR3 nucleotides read TGTGCCAGCAGTTTCGATAGTAGGGGGACAGGATCCTACGAGCAGTACTTC.

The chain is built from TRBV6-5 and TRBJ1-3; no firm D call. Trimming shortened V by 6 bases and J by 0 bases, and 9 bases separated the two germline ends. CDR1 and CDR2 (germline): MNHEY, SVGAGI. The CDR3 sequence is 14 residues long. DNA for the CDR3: TGTGCCAGCAGAAGACTGAGCTCTGGAAACACCATATATTTT. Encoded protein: CASRRLSSGNTIYF.

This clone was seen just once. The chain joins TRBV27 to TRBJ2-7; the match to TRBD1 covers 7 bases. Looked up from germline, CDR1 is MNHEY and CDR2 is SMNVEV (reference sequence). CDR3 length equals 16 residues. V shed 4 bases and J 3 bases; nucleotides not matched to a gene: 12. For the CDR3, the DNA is TGTGCCAGCAGTTCTTCCGGGACAGTTAGCTACTACGAGCAGTACTTC. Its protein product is CASSSSGTVSYYEQYF.

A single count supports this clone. The CDR3 bases are TGTGCCAGCAGCCGACTAGAGGCCCACTACGAGCAGTACTTC. It translates to CASSRLEAHYEQYF. The chain employs TRBV11-3 and TRBJ2-7, with TRBD2 as a possible D gene (6 bases). This CDR3 contains 14 residues. V was shortened by 5 bases and J by 3 bases, with 14 bases between the two germline ends. CDR1 is SGHNT and CDR2 is YENEEA in the germline V gene.

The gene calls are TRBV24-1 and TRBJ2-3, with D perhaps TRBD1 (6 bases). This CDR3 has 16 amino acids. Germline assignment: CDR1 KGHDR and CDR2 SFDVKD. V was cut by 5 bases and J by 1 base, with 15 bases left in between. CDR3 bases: TGTGCCACCAGTGGGGGGCCAGGGGCCCGCACAGATACGCAGTATTTT. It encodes CATSGGPGARTDTQYF.

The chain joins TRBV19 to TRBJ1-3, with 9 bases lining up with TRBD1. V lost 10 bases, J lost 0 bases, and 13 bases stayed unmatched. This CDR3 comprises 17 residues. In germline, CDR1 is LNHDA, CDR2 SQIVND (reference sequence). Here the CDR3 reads CATGTGTQLISGNTIYF. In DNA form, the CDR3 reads TGTGCCACCGGGACAGGGACTCAACTGATCTCTGGAAACACCATATATTTT.

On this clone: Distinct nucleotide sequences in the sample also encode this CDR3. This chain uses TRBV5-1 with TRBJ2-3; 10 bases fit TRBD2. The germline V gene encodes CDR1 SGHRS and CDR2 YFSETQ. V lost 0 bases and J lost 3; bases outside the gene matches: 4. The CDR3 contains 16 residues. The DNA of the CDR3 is TGCGCCAGCAGCTTGGGGGCTAGCGGGAGTACAGATACGCAGTATTTT. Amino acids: CASSLGASGSTDTQYF.

The CDR3 is CASSDSPGSIQYF. For the CDR3, the DNA is TGTGCCAGCTCGGACAGCCCCGGCAGCATTCAGTACTTC. The chain couples TRBV6-5 to TRBJ2-4; possible D gene TRBD1, 6 bases. There are 13 residues in the CDR3. The V end was cut by 8 bases, the J end by 9 bases, with 17 bases between. Germline lookup yields CDR1 MNHEY and CDR2 SVGAGI.

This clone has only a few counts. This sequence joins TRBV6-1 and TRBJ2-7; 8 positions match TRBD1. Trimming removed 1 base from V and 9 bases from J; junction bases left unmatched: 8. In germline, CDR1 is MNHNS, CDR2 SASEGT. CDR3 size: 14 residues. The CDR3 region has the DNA TGTGCCAGCAGTGAAGACTCGCCCAGGGGGCGGCAGTACTTC. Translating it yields CASSEDSPRGRQYF.

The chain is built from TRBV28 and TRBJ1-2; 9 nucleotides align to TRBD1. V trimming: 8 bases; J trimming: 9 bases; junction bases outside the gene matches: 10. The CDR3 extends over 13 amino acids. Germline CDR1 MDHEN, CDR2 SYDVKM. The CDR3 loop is CASGDRVRSRYTF. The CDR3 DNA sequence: TGTGCCAGCGGGGACAGGGTTCGTAGTCGCTACACCTTC.

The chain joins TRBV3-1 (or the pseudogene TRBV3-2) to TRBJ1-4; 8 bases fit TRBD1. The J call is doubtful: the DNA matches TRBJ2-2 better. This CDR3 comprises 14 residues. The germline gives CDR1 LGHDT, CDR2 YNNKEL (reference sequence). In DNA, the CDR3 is TGTGCCAGCAGCCGTGGCAGGGGGCTTTCGGAGCTGTTTTTT. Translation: CASSRGRGLSELFF.

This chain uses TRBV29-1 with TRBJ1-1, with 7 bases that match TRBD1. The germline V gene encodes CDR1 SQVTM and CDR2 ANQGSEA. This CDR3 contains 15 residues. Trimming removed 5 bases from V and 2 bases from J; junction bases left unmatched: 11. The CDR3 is CSVSGQVWGNTEAFF. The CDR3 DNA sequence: TGCAGCGTTTCCGGACAGGTGTGGGGCAACACTGAAGCTTTCTTT.

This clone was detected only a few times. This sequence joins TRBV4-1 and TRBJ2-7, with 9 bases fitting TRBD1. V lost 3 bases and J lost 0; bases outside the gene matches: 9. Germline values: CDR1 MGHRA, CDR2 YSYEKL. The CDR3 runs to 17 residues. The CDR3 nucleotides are TGCGCCAGCAGCCAGACCCTGGGACAGGGATACTCCTACGAGCAGTACTTC. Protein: CASSQTLGQGYSYEQYF.

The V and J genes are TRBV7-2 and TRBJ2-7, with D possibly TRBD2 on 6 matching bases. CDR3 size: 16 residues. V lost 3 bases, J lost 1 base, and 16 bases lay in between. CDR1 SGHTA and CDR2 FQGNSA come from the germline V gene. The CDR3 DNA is TGTGCCAGCAGCTTGTATTCTAGCGCTACATCCTACGAGCAGTACTTC. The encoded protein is CASSLYSSATSYEQYF. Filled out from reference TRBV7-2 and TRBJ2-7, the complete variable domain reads GAGVSQSPSNKVTEKGKDVELRCDPISGHTALYWYRQSLGQGLEFLIYFQGNSAPDKSGLPSDRFSAERTGGSVSTLTIQRTQQEDSAVYLCASSLYSSATSYEQYFGPGTRLTVT.

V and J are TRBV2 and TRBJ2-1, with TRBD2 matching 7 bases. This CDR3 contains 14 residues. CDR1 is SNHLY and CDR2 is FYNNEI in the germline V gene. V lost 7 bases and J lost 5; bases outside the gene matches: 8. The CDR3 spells CASIYLAADNEQFF. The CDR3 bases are TGTGCCAGCATATATCTAGCGGCGGACAATGAGCAGTTCTTC.